The 23 T cell receptor beta chains presented below share a single source sample, sequenced in a study of T cell changes during pregnancy in multiple sclerosis. Data came from immunoSEQ multiplex PCR; TCRdb stores just in-frame clones and leaves some out. The sample carries about 100,000 clones, roughly nine tenths recorded once. The sequences come from peripheral blood, collected in the second trimester of pregnancy. The receptors here all came from a female donor with multiple sclerosis, enrolled in a pregnancy study.

The CDR3: CASRRGGRETQYF. The CDR3 nucleotides are TGCGCCAGCAGGAGGGGGGGCAGAGAGACCCAGTACTTC. The chain recombines TRBV5-1 with TRBJ2-5, with D perhaps matching TRBD2 (7 bases). The CDR3 totals 13 residues. Germline assignment: CDR1 SGHRS and CDR2 YFSETQ. V lost 5 bases, J lost 4 bases, and 12 bases lay in between.

The V gene is TRBV27, the J gene TRBJ1-2; D perhaps matches TRBD1 (5 bases). Germline CDR1 and CDR2: MNHEY and SMNVEV (reference sequence). The length of the CDR3 is 13 residues. V dropped 4 bases and J dropped 4 bases, with 10 bases sitting between them. In DNA, the CDR3 is TGTGCCAGCAGTTCGCGACAGTTCTATGGCTACACCTTC. Amino acids: CASSSRQFYGYTF.

In DNA form, the CDR3 reads TGTGCCAGCAGCGTAATGGACAGCATAAACACCGGGGAGCTGTTTTTT. Amino acids: CASSVMDSINTGELFF. The rearrangement links TRBV9 to TRBJ2-2, with a tentative D call TRBD1 (6 bases). The CDR3 totals 16 residues. Trimming removed 1 base from V and 2 bases from J, with 12 bases in between. Germline CDR1 and CDR2: SGDLS and YYNGEE.

The V gene is TRBV13, the J gene TRBJ1-2; 7 nucleotides match TRBD1. V was pared by 0 bases and J by 8 bases, with 6 bases of the junction left unmatched. This CDR3 has 14 residues. CDR1 and CDR2 (germline): PRHDT, FYEKMQ (reference sequence). For the CDR3, the DNA is TGTGCCAGCAGCTTAGGCCGGACAGGAGGAGGCTACACCTTC. This codes for CASSLGRTGGGYTF.

This chain connects TRBV11-3 to TRBJ2-3; TRBD1 is a possible D gene (5 bases). V gave up 5 bases and J gave up 6 bases, with 12 bases separating them. The CDR3 runs to 13 residues. Germline V gives CDR1 SGHNT, CDR2 YENEEA. The CDR3 loop reads CASSPQGPDTQYF. The CDR3 coding sequence is TGTGCCAGCAGCCCTCAGGGCCCCGATACGCAGTATTTT.

V is TRBV19 and J is TRBJ2-6, with D hard to call. The ends were cut back, 2 bases at V and 0 bases at J, with 11 bases in the middle. Germline-derived CDR1 and CDR2 are LNHDA and SQIVND (reference sequence). This CDR3 spans 17 amino acids. For the CDR3, the DNA is TGTGCCAGTAGTATACAGGCTACGGCCTCTGGGGCCAACGTCCTGACTTTC. Translated, it gives CASSIQATASGANVLTF.

The chain uses TRBV18 and TRBJ1-1; the match to TRBD1 covers 9 bases. This CDR3 has 14 amino acids. Per germline, CDR1 KGHSH and CDR2 LQKENI. Germline trimming cut 3 bases from V and 11 bases from J; bases unmatched to any gene: 10. For the CDR3, the DNA is TGTGCCAGCTCACCTGAAGGACAGGGGCTGGGGGCTTTCTTT. This sequence encodes CASSPEGQGLGAFF.

The CDR3 coding sequence is TGTGCCAGCAGTTTACTGCGCGGGGGGGCCCATACGCAGTATTTT. It encodes CASSLLRGGAHTQYF. This chain joins TRBV28 and TRBJ2-3; 9 bases map to TRBD2. J gave up 7 bases and V 2 bases, and 7 bases lay outside the gene matches. The length of the CDR3 is 15 residues. Germline CDR1 is MDHEN and CDR2 is SYDVKM.

This sequence joins TRBV4-2 and TRBJ2-1, with 16 bases lining up with TRBD2. V was pared by 4 bases and J by 7 bases, with 1 base of the junction left unmatched. The CDR3 loop spans 15 amino acids. Germline V gives CDR1 LGHNA, CDR2 YNFKEQ. CDR3 sequence (DNA): TGTGCCAGCAGCCGGGGACTAGCGGGGGGGAATGAGCAGTTCTTC. This sequence encodes CASSRGLAGGNEQFF.

CDR3 DNA sequence: TGTGCCACCAGCAGAGGAGAAGGGGGCCATAGAACCACAGATACGCAGTATTTT. It yields the protein CATSRGEGGHRTTDTQYF. V is TRBV15 and J is TRBJ2-3; 7 nucleotides agree with TRBD1. The junction had 12 bases not matched to a gene; V was cut back by 1 base and J by 2 bases. Germline V gene sequence: CDR1 LNHNV, CDR2 YYDKDF (reference sequence). The CDR3 runs to 18 residues.

The V gene is TRBV19, the J gene TRBJ1-2; D call uncertain. The CDR3 runs 14 residues. V lost 4 bases, J lost 3 bases, and 12 bases lay in between. Germline loops: CDR1 LNHDA, CDR2 SQIVND (reference sequence). The CDR3 region has the DNA TGTGCCAGTAGTAATCAGAAGAGGGACTATGGCTACACCTTC. Protein product: CASSNQKRDYGYTF.

This chain connects TRBV27 to TRBJ1-2; the match to TRBD1 covers 8 bases. Germline-derived CDR1 and CDR2 are MNHEY and SMNVEV (reference sequence). The CDR3 totals 15 residues. V gave up 7 bases and J gave up 4 bases; unmatched junction bases: 11. The DNA for the CDR3 is TGTGCCAGCACCCAAGAAGGACAGGGCTCCTATGGCTACACCTTC. Encoded protein: CASTQEGQGSYGYTF.

The chain carries TRBV7-2 and TRBJ2-3; 11 bases are a match to TRBD2. CDR3 length: 18 amino acids. V lost 4 bases, J lost 5 bases, and 14 bases stayed unmatched. CDR1 is SGHTA, CDR2 FQGNSA, per germline. Here the CDR3 reads CASSSTPVGLAGRDTQYF. The CDR3 DNA follows: TGTGCCAGCAGCTCAACCCCAGTCGGACTAGCGGGTAGAGATACGCAGTATTTT.

This chain connects TRBV7-3 to TRBJ2-1, with D possibly TRBD2 on 5 matching bases. Trimming took off 1 base at V and 10 bases at J, with 23 bases between the two ends. Germline lookup yields CDR1 SGHTA and CDR2 FQGTGA. The CDR3 loop spans 17 amino acids. The CDR3 nucleotides are TGTGCCAGCAGCTTAAACCCCACATATTGGCGGGTGGGAGAGCAGTTCTTC. It encodes CASSLNPTYWRVGEQFF.

V is TRBV18 and J is TRBJ1-5, with TRBD1 as a possible D gene (6 bases). Germline CDR1 and CDR2: KGHSH and LQKENI. V dropped 3 bases and J dropped 3 bases, with 18 bases sitting between them. The CDR3 has 17 amino acids. The CDR3 nucleotides are TGTGCCAGCTCACCTGGACAGATAGTTACTCCCAATCAGCCCCAGCATTTT. The encoded protein is CASSPGQIVTPNQPQHF.

The V and J genes are TRBV5-8 and TRBJ2-7; TRBD1 is a possible D gene (6 bases). The germline V and J ends were trimmed by 4 bases and 4 bases, with 18 bases remaining between them. Germline values: CDR1 SGHTS, CDR2 YDEGEE. The CDR3 has 15 amino acids. The CDR3 region is CASSRPRDKRYEQYF. CDR3 sequence (DNA): TGTGCCAGCAGCCGACCTCGGGACAAGCGATACGAGCAGTACTTC.

The gene calls are TRBV28 and TRBJ2-1; 9 nucleotides match TRBD1. Germline CDR1 reads MDHEN; CDR2 reads SYDVKM. The CDR3 extends over 14 amino acids. With V trimmed by 10 bases and J by 7 bases, 11 bases remained unmatched. The CDR3 bases are TGTGCCACCCTCCGGGACAGGGTAATAAATGAGCAGTTCTTC. It encodes CATLRDRVINEQFF.

The chain couples TRBV28 to TRBJ2-5; D perhaps matches TRBD1 (5 bases). CDR3 size: 14 residues. The V and J ends lost 8 bases and 1 base respectively, with 14 bases between them. Germline V gene lookup returns CDR1 MDHEN and CDR2 SYDVKM. CDR3 nucleotides: TGTGCCAGCGGATATCGACAGATCCAAGAGACCCAGTACTTC. Translation: CASGYRQIQETQYF.

The chain is built from TRBV30 and TRBJ2-7; D possibly corresponds to TRBD2 (5 bases). The V end lost 2 bases, the J end lost 5 bases, and 19 bases lay between the germline ends. This CDR3 has 15 residues. Germline V gene sequence: CDR1 GTSNPN, CDR2 SVGIG (reference sequence). CDR3 sequence reads: CAWSLLGTPGDEQYF. CDR3 sequence (DNA): TGTGCCTGGAGTCTCTTGGGCACCCCCGGGGACGAGCAGTACTTC.

This rearrangement joins TRBV7-9 to TRBJ1-1; possible D gene TRBD1, 6 bases. CDR3 length equals 11 residues. Germline V gene data show CDR1 as SEHNR and CDR2 as FQNEAQ (reference sequence). V was trimmed by 7 bases and J by 7 bases, leaving 10 bases between them. The CDR3 DNA is TGTGCCAGCATCCAGGGGTATGAAGCTTTCTTT. Its protein is CASIQGYEAFF.

On this clone itself: The sample contains more than one DNA sequence encoding this CDR3. The V and J genes are TRBV5-1 and TRBJ2-1; 10 bases line up with TRBD2. This CDR3 has 16 residues. CDR1 and CDR2 (germline): SGHRS, YFSETQ. The V and J ends lost 0 bases and 2 bases, in that order; junction bases with no gene match: 2. CDR3 region: CASSLALAGAYNEQFF. In DNA form, the CDR3 reads TGCGCCAGCAGCTTGGCCCTAGCGGGGGCCTACAATGAGCAGTTCTTC.

CDR3 loop: CASTTRDYHEQYF. In nucleotides, the CDR3 is TGTGCCAGCACCACCCGGGACTACCACGAGCAGTACTTC. The V call is TRBV6-5, the J call TRBJ2-7; 7 bases align to TRBD2. This CDR3 region has 13 residues. Germline CDR1 reads MNHEY; CDR2 reads SVGAGI. Unmatched junction bases numbered 8, after V lost 7 bases and J lost 5 bases.

The genes are TRBV5-4 and TRBJ1-2, with a tentative D call TRBD1 (6 bases). The V end was cut by 5 bases, the J end by 5 bases, with 19 bases between. CDR1 is SGHNT, CDR2 YYREEE, per germline (reference sequence). The CDR3 spans 15 residues. The CDR3 sequence is CASSREGGLSYGYTF. In DNA form, the CDR3 reads TGTGCCAGCAGTCGGGAGGGGGGCCTTAGTTATGGCTACACCTTC.